The entry below describes one T cell receptor (beta chain). What it recognizes is unknown. These data are taken from a study of T cell clones after liver transplantation. At the level of the study: At least one year of complete immunosuppression withdrawal without enzymes over twice normal defined tolerance. Overall study results and limits: Rather than being deleted, graft donor-reactive T cells may have moved into the graft.

Assay used: immunoSEQ multiplex PCR; TCRdb lists only in-frame clones, some missing. The sample lists tens of thousands of clones; 82% were seen once. From germline, CDR1 is MDHEN and CDR2 SYDVKM. The V end lost 4 bases, the J end lost 3 bases, and 7 bases lay between the germline ends. There are 13 residues in the CDR3. The receptor's source is a human patient who received a liver transplant. Some T cells could come from the graft donor. The chain employs TRBV28 and TRBJ1-5; no reliable D call. This material consisted of CD4+ T cells from blood, taken approximately 3.5 years after liver transplant. The CDR3 coding sequence is TGTGCCAGCAGTTCTCTCCCCAATCAGCCCCAGCATTTT. Its protein product is CASSSLPNQPQHF.